Following are 16 T cell receptor beta chains from one sample sequenced in a study of T cell clonality in common variable immunodeficiency. Assay used: immunoSEQ multiplex PCR; TCRdb lists only in-frame clones, some missing. The repertoire yields approximately 75,000 clones, none seen only once; the top ten contain 0.8%. What was sequenced was peripheral blood mononuclear cells. The receptors here all came from a person between 18 and 75 years old in good health.

This clone was seen many times. The sequenced part of the CDR3 DNA is TGTGCCAGCAGCTTACCGTCCGGTGTA. Its translation is CASSLPSGV. In full, the CDR3 is CASSLPSGVAFF. This rearrangement joins TRBV7-3 to TRBJ1-1; D ambiguous. The read comes to an end 3 residues before the CDR3 does, leaving the germline J gene to fill in the end. CDR3 length equals 12 residues. The germline V gene encodes CDR1 SGHTA and CDR2 FQGTGA.

This clone was seen repeatedly, ten times or more. The read stops 3 residues short of the end of the CDR3; the missing end is completed from the germline J gene. The rearrangement joins TRBV5-1 to TRBJ2-1, with 12 bases lining up with TRBD2. CDR3 length equals 15 residues. V trimming: 4 bases; J trimming: 6 bases; junction bases outside the gene matches: 5. The germline CDR1 and CDR2 sequences are SGHRS and YFSETQ. The DNA read from the CDR3 is TGCGCCAGCAGCAAGACTAGCGGGAGTTTCAATGAG. Encoded protein: CASSKTSGSFNE. The entire CDR3 protein is CASSKTSGSFNEQFF.

The sample holds many counts of this clone. With the read ending 3 residues before the CDR3 end, the germline J gene is used to fill in that end. The chain recombines TRBV20-1 with TRBJ2-3, with 16 positions matching TRBD2. Germline lookup yields CDR1 DFQATT and CDR2 SNEGSKA (reference sequence). The V gene end was trimmed by 6 bases and the J gene end by 5 bases; junction bases not matched to a gene: 11. The CDR3 sequence is 17 residues long. The DNA read from the CDR3 is TGCAGTGCGATTAAGGGACTAGCGGGAGGGTTTGGAGATACG. It specifies CSAIKGLAGGFGDT. The CDR3, in full, reads CSAIKGLAGGFGDTQYF.

The table lists this clone with many counts. The read terminates 3 residues before the CDR3 end, so the remaining end is supplied by the germline J gene. The rearrangement joins TRBV18 to TRBJ2-3, with D possibly matching TRBD1 (5 bases). This CDR3 comprises 16 residues. Germline CDR1 reads KGHSH; CDR2 reads LQKENI. V was pared by 1 base and J by 0 bases, with 11 bases between. The CDR3 sequence is CASSPRQGSSTDTQYF. The part of the CDR3 DNA that was read is TGTGCCAGCTCACCACGGCAGGGCTCTAGCACAGATACG.

This clone has ten or more counts. The CDR3 end falls 3 residues outside the read, so it is completed with the germline J gene. The V and J genes are TRBV12-5 and TRBJ1-3; perhaps TRBD1 as D (6 bases). Trimming took 4 bases from V and 4 from J, leaving 11 bases between them. The CDR3 extends over 14 amino acids. Germline lookup yields CDR1 LGHNT and CDR2 FRNRAP. The part of the CDR3 DNA that was read is TGTGCTAGTGGTTCACAGGGTCCAGGAAACACC. This translates into CASGSQGPGNT. The whole CDR3 protein is CASGSQGPGNTIYF.

The table lists this clone with many counts. The sequenced fragment ends 3 residues before the CDR3 boundary, so the rest is inferred from the germline J gene. V is TRBV7-3 and J is TRBJ2-3; D unclear. Germline V gene data show CDR1 as SGHTA and CDR2 as FQGTGA. Trimming took 2 bases from V and 2 from J, leaving 8 bases between them. This CDR3 spans 14 amino acids. The sequenced CDR3 bases are TGTGCCAGCAGCTTAGAATCTATCACAGATACG. It codes for CASSLESITDT. The CDR3 in full is CASSLESITDTQYF.

This clone was seen ten or more times. The read ends 3 residues before the CDR3 terminus; that terminus is restored from the germline J gene. This sequence joins TRBV20-1 and TRBJ2-2; 10 nucleotides line up with TRBD2. The J segment lost 1 base and the V segment lost 4 bases, leaving 0 bases of the junction unmatched. Looked up from germline, CDR1 is DFQATT and CDR2 is SNEGSKA (reference sequence). CDR3 length equals 14 residues. The CDR3 region is CSATSGRNTGELFF. Incomplete CDR3 DNA: TGCAGTGCTACTAGCGGGAGGAACACCGGGGAG.

This clone was counted many times. With the read ending 3 residues before the CDR3 end, the germline J gene is used to fill in that end. The chain uses TRBV6-2 or TRBV6-3 and TRBJ2-3; 8 bases are shared with TRBD2. There are 16 residues in the CDR3. The V gene end was trimmed by 2 bases and the J gene end by 4 bases; junction bases not matched to a gene: 8. Germline assignment: CDR1 MNHEY and CDR2 SVGEGT. The CDR3: CASSYGTSDGPDTQYF. Partial CDR3 DNA: TGTGCCAGCAGTTACGGGACTAGTGATGGGCCAGATACG.

Details on this clone: The CDR3 end lies 3 residues beyond the end of the read and is filled in from the germline J gene. The rearrangement links TRBV30 to TRBJ1-2; TRBD1 aligns across 9 bases. Germline CDR1 reads GTSNPN; CDR2 reads SVGIG (reference sequence). There are 15 residues in the CDR3. V shed 2 bases, J shed 1 base, and the junction held 5 bases outside the gene matches. CDR3 sequence: CAWSRGQGGNYGYTF. CDR3 bases read: TGTGCCTGGAGTCGGGGACAGGGAGGTAACTATGGC.

This clone was recorded many times. The read stops 3 residues short of the end of the CDR3; the missing end is completed from the germline J gene. The chain uses TRBV7-2 and TRBJ2-7; perhaps TRBD2 as D (6 bases). The CDR3 runs to 12 residues. The V gene lost 6 bases and the J gene lost 2 bases, with 8 bases spanning the gap. Germline loops: CDR1 SGHTA, CDR2 FQGNSA. CDR3 residues: CASSRTTYEQYF. CDR3 DNA (partial): TGTGCCAGCAGTAGGACTACCTACGAG.

This clone has ten or more counts. The CDR3 goes on 3 residues after the read ends, and that part is filled in from the germline J gene. The V and J genes are TRBV7-2 and TRBJ1-5; weak D call: TRBD1 (6 bases). The germline V gene has CDR1 SGHTA and CDR2 FQGNSA. The CDR3 totals 14 residues. Deletions cut 5 bases from V and 7 bases from J, with 15 bases between. This chain's CDR3 is CASSNGDTGQPQHF. The sequenced part of the CDR3 DNA is TGTGCCAGCAGCAACGGAGATACAGGGCAGCCC.

At least ten counts were recorded for this clone. The DNA ends 3 residues before the CDR3 does, and the rest of the CDR3 is filled in from the germline J gene. The sample contains more than one DNA sequence encoding this CDR3. This sequence joins TRBV7-3 and TRBJ2-5, with 9 bases lining up with TRBD2. The CDR3 is made up of 15 amino acids. The germline CDR1 and CDR2 sequences are SGHTA and FQGTGA. V was pared by 1 base and J by 4 bases, with 4 bases of the junction left unmatched. The sequenced CDR3 bases are TGTGCCAGCAGCTTAATAGCGGGAGTTGGAGAGACC. Protein: CASSLIAGVGET. The full CDR3 reads CASSLIAGVGETQYF.

This clone was seen at least ten times. Sequencing ends 3 residues short of the CDR3 end; the germline J gene provides the rest. The V and J genes are TRBV12-3 or TRBV12-4 and TRBJ2-2; 12 bases match TRBD2. CDR3 length equals 16 residues. With V trimmed by 5 bases and J by 5 bases, 6 bases remained unmatched. The CDR3 loop is CASSKTSGSGTGELFF. The sequenced part of the CDR3 DNA is TGTGCCAGCAGTAAGACTAGCGGGAGTGGTACCGGGGAG.

In this sample, this clone turned up many times. The sequenced fragment ends 3 residues before the CDR3 boundary, so the rest is inferred from the germline J gene. V is TRBV7-2 and J is TRBJ2-3; D call uncertain. V shed 2 bases and J shed 0 bases, with 6 bases lying between them. The CDR3 is 14 residues long. The germline gives CDR1 SGHTA, CDR2 FQGNSA. The CDR3 loop reads CASSLLLSTDTQYF. The covered CDR3 bases are TGTGCCAGCAGCTTACTCCTTAGCACAGATACG.

This clone was counted ten times or more. The read is 3 residues too short to cover the CDR3 end, so that end is filled in from the germline J gene. This sequence joins TRBV7-8 and TRBJ2-7; perhaps TRBD1 as D (6 bases). V gave up 7 bases and J gave up 6 bases, with 16 bases separating them. CDR1 is SGHVS and CDR2 is FQNEAQ in the germline V gene. CDR3 length equals 13 residues. The CDR3 bases that were read are TGTGCCAGCACCCCCCAAACAGGGCTCGAG. This translates into CASTPQTGLE. The entire CDR3 is CASTPQTGLEQYF.

The table lists this clone with many counts. Sequencing ends 3 residues short of the CDR3 end; the germline J gene provides the rest. The chain combines TRBV7-9 with TRBJ2-5; 7 bases line up with TRBD2. V shed 5 bases and J 1 base; nucleotides not matched to a gene: 7. Germline V lookup: CDR1 SEHNR, CDR2 FQNEAQ (reference sequence). This CDR3 spans 15 amino acids. The CDR3 loop is CASSLGGGIQETQYF. The CDR3 bases that were read are TGTGCCAGCAGCCTCGGCGGGGGTATCCAAGAGACC.